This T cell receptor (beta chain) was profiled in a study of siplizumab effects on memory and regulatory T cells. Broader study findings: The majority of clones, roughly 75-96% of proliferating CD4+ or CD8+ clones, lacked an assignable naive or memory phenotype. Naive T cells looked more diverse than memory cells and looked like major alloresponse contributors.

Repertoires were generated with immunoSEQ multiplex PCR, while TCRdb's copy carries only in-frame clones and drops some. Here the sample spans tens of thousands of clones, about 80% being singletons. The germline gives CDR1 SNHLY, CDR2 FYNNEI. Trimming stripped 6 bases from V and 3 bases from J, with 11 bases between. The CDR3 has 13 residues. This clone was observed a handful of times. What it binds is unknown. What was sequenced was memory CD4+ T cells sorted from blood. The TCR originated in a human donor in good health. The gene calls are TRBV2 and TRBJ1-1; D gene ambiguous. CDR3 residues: CASRTDGYTEAFF. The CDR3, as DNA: TGTGCCAGCAGGACGGACGGATACACTGAAGCTTTCTTT.